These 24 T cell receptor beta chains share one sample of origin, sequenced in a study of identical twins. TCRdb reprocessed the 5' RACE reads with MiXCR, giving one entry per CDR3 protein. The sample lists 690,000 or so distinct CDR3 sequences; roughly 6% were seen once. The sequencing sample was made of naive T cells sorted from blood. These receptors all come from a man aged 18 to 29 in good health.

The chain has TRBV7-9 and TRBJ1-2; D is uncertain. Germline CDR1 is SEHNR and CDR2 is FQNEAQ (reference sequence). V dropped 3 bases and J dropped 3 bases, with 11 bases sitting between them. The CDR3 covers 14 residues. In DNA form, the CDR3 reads TGTGCCAGCAGCTTCCCTCCTCCGGACTATGGCTACACCTTC. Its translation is CASSFPPPDYGYTF.

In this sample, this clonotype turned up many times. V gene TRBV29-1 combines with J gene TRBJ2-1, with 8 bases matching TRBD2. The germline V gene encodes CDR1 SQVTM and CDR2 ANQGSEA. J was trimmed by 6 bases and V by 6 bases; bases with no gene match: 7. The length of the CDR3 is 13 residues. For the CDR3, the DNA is TGCAGCGTGAAACAACTAGCGGCCAATGAGCAGTTCTTC. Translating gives CSVKQLAANEQFF.

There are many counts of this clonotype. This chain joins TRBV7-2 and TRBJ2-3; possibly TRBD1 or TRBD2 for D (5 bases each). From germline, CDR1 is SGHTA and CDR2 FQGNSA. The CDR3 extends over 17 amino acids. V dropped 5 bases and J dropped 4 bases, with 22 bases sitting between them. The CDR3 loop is CASSRSSGTVGPDTQYF. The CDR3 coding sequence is TGTGCCAGCAGCCGAAGCTCCGGGACGGTCGGGCCAGATACGCAGTATTTT.

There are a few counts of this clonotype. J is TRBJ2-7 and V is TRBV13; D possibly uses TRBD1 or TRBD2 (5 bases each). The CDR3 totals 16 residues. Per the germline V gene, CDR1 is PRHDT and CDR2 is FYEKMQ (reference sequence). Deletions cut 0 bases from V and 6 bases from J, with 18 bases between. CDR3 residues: CASSLGYGTAALEQYV. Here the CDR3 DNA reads TGTGCCAGCAGCTTAGGTTATGGGACCGCTGCTCTCGAGCAGTACGTC.

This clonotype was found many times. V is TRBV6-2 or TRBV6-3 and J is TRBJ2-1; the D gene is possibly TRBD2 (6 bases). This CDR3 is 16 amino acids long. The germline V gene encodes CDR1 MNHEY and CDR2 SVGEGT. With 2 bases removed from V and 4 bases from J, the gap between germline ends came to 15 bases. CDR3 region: CASSYKRRALYNEQFF. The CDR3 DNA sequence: TGTGCCAGCAGTTACAAGCGGAGGGCCTTATACAATGAGCAGTTCTTC.

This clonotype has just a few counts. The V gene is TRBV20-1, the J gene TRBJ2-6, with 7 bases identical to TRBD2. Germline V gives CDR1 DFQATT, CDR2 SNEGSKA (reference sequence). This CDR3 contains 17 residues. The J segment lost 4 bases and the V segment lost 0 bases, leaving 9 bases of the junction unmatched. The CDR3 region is CSARDLLGTNGANVLTF. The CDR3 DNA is TGCAGTGCTAGAGATCTCTTGGGGACTAACGGGGCCAACGTCCTGACTTTC.

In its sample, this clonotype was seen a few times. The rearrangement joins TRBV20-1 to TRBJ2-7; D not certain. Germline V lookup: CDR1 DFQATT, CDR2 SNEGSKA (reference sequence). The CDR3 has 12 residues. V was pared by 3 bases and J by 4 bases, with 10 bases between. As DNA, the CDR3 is TGCAGTGCTAGTGGAGACGGTTACGAGCAGTACTTC. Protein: CSASGDGYEQYF.

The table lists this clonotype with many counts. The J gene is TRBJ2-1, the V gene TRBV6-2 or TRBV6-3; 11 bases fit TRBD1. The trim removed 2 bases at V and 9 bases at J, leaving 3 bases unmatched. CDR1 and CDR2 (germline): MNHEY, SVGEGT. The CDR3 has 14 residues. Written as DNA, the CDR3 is TGTGCCAGCAGTTACCCCGGGACAGGGGGTGAGCAGTTCTTC. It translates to CASSYPGTGGEQFF.

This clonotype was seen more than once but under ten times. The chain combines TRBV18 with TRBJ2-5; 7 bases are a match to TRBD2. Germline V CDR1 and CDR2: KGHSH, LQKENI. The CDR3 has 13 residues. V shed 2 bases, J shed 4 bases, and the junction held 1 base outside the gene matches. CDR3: CASSPWGGETQYF. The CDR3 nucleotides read TGTGCCAGCTCACCATGGGGGGGAGAGACCCAGTACTTC.

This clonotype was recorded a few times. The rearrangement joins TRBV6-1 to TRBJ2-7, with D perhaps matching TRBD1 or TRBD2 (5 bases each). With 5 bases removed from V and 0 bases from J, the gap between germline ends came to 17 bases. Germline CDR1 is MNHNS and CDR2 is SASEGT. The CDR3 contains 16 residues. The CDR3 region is CASSPPGAPSSYEQYF. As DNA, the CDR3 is TGTGCCAGCAGTCCGCCCGGGGCGCCCAGCTCCTACGAGCAGTACTTC.

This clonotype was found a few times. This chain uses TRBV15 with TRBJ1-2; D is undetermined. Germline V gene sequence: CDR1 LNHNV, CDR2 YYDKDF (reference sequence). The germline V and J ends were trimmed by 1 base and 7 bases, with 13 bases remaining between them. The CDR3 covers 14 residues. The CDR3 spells CATSRGGLEGGYTF. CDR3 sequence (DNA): TGTGCCACCAGCAGAGGAGGACTGGAGGGTGGCTACACCTTC.

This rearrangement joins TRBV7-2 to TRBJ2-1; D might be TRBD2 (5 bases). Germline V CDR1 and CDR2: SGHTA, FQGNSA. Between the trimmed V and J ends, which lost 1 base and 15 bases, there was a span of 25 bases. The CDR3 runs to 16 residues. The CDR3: CASSLGVGDPTPSGFF. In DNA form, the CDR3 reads TGTGCCAGCAGCTTAGGGGTGGGAGACCCGACCCCCTCGGGGTTCTTC.

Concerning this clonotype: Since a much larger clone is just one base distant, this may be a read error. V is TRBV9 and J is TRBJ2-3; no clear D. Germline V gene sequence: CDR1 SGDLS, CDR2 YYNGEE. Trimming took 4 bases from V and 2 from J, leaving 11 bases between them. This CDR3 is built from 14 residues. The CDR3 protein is CASSPRHYTDTQYF. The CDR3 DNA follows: TGTGCCAGCAGCCCCCGGCACTACACAGATACGCAGTATTTT.

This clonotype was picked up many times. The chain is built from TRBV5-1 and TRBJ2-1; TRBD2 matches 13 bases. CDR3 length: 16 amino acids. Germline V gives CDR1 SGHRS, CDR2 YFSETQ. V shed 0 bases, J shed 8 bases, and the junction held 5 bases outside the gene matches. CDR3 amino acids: CASSLVLAGGEYEQFF. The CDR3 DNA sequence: TGCGCCAGCAGCTTGGTACTAGCGGGAGGGGAGTATGAGCAGTTCTTC.

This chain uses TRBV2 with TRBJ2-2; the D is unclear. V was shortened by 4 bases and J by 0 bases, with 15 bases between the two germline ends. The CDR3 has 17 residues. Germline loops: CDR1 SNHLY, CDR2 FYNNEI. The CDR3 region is CASSVRSGSANTGELFF. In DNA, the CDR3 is TGTGCCAGCAGTGTGCGTAGTGGCAGCGCGAACACCGGGGAGCTGTTTTTT.

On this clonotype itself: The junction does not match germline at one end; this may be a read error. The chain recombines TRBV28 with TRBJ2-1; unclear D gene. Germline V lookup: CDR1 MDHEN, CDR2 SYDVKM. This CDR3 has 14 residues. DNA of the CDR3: TGTGCCAGCAGCGACCGGACGTCCTACAATGACCAGTTCTTC. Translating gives CASSDRTSYNDQFF.

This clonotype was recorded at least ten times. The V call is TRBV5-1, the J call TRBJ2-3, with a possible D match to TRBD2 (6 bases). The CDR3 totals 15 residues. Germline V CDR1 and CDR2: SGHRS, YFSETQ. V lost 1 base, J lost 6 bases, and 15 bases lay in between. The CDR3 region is CASSLSVREVDTQYF. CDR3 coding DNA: TGCGCCAGCAGCTTGAGCGTCAGGGAGGTGGATACGCAGTATTTT.

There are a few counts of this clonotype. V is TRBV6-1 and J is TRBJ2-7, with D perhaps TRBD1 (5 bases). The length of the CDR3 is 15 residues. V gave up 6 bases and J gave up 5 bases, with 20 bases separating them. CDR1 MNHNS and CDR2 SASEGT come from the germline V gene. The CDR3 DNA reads TGTGCCAGCAGGGCCCCGAGGTCAGGGATCCACGAGCAGTACGTC. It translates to CASRAPRSGIHEQYV.

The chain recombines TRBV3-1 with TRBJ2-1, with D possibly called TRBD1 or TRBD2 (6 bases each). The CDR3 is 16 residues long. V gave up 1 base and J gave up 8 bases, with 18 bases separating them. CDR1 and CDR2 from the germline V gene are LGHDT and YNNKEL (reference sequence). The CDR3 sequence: CASSQGGTLGGDEQFF. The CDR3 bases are TGTGCCAGCAGCCAAGGGGGCACTCTGGGGGGCGATGAGCAGTTCTTC.

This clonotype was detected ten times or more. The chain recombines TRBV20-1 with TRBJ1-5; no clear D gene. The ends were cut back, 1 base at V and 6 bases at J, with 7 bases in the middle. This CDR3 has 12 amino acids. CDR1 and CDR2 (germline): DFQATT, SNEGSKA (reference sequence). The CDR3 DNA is TGCAGTGCTAGAGTTGGTGGTCAGCCCCAGCATTTT. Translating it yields CSARVGGQPQHF.

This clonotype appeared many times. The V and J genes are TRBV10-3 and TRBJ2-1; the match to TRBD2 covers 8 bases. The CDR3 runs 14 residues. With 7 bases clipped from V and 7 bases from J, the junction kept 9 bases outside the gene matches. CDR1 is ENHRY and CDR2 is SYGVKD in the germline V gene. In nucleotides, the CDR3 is TGTGCCATCACACGGGAGGGCCTATTAAATGAGCAGTTCTTC. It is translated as CAITREGLLNEQFF.

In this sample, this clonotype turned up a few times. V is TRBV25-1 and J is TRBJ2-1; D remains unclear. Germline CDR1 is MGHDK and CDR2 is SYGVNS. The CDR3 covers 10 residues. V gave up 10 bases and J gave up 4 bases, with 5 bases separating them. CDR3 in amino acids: CATSYNEQFF. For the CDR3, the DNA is TGTGCCACGTCTTACAATGAGCAGTTCTTC.

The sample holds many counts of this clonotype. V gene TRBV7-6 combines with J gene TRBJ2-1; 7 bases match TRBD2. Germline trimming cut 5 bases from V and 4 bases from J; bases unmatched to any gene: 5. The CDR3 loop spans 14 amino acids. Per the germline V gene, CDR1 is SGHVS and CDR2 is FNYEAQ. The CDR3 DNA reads TGTGCCAGCAGCCCCGGGAGGCAGTACAATGAGCAGTTCTTC. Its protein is CASSPGRQYNEQFF.

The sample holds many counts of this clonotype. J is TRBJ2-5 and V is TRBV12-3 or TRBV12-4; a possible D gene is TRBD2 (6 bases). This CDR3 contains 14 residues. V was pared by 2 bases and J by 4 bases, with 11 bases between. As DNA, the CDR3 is TGTGCCAGCAGTTTAACTAGCATGGGAGAGACCCAGTACTTC. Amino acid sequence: CASSLTSMGETQYF.